One and the same sample provided the 19 T cell receptor beta chains below, sequenced in a study of blood T cell repertoires in COVID-19. The assay was immunoSEQ multiplex PCR, and TCRdb's table has in-frame clones only and misses some. This sample has about 130,000 clones, with about 89% found just once. The sample taken for sequencing was peripheral blood. Receptors originate from a man aged 60 to 75 with COVID-19, enrolled during active disease.

CDR3 in amino acids: CASSFGPGSSGNTIYF. CDR3 sequence (DNA): TGTGCCAGCAGCTTTGGTCCAGGAAGCTCTGGAAACACCATATATTTT. The chain couples TRBV7-2 to TRBJ1-3; D uncertain. Trimming took 3 bases from V and 0 from J, leaving 12 bases between them. Germline CDR1 is SGHTA and CDR2 is FQGNSA. This CDR3 spans 16 amino acids.

The J gene is TRBJ1-1, the V gene TRBV9, with unresolved D. Trimming left V 4 bases short and J 1 base short, with 11 bases between. The CDR3 has 14 residues. CDR1 and CDR2 (germline): SGDLS, YYNGEE. The CDR3 spells CASSTEEWNTEAFF. Here the CDR3 DNA reads TGTGCCAGCAGCACCGAGGAGTGGAACACTGAAGCTTTCTTT.

The chain employs TRBV7-6 and TRBJ1-2, with D possibly matching TRBD1 (6 bases). The V gene lost 1 base and the J gene lost 8 bases, with 14 bases spanning the gap. CDR3 length equals 14 residues. CDR1 is SGHVS and CDR2 is FNYEAQ in the germline V gene. The DNA for the CDR3 is TGTGCCAGCAGCTTAGAGGTACAGGGTGGCGGCTACACCTTC. Its protein is CASSLEVQGGGYTF.

This clone was recorded only once. The rearrangement links TRBV29-1 to TRBJ1-1, with a possible D match to TRBD1 (5 bases). Germline V gene sequence: CDR1 SQVTM, CDR2 ANQGSEA. V shed 3 bases and J shed 4 bases, with 12 bases lying between them. The CDR3 is 13 amino acids. The CDR3 DNA is TGCAGCGTTGAGGGACTGAGTGGCACTGAAGCTTTCTTT. Encoded protein: CSVEGLSGTEAFF.

The rearrangement links TRBV15 to TRBJ1-5, with 7 nucleotides matching TRBD1. The J segment lost 2 bases and the V segment lost 6 bases, leaving 10 bases of the junction unmatched. The CDR3 has 16 residues. The germline V gene has CDR1 LNHNV and CDR2 YYDKDF (reference sequence). CDR3 residues: CATRSGTVKRNQPQHF. In nucleotides, the CDR3 is TGTGCCACCAGGTCGGGGACAGTTAAGCGCAATCAGCCCCAGCATTTT. Complete variable domain (other parts from reference TRBV15 and TRBJ1-5): DAMVIQNPRYQVTQFGKPVTLSCSQTLNHNVMYWYQQKSSQAPKLLFHYYDKDFNNEADTPDNFQSRRPNTSFCFLDIRSPGLGDTAMYLCATRSGTVKRNQPQHFGDGTRLSIL.

Only a few counts were recorded for this clone. V and J are TRBV12-5 and TRBJ1-3; D might be TRBD1 (5 bases). Germline lookup yields CDR1 LGHNT and CDR2 FRNRAP. The CDR3 is made up of 11 amino acids. The ends were cut back, 6 bases at V and 8 bases at J, with 8 bases in the middle. In DNA, the CDR3 is TGTGCTAGTGGCAGGGAGGACACCATATATTTT. It specifies CASGREDTIYF.

This sequence joins TRBV6-5 and TRBJ2-7, with 8 bases that match TRBD2. The trim removed 0 bases at V and 2 bases at J, leaving 6 bases unmatched. The CDR3 contains 16 residues. CDR1 and CDR2 (germline): MNHEY, SVGAGI. Written as DNA, the CDR3 is TGTGCCAGCAGTTACTCGTACGCGGGGGGAACCTACGAGCAGTACTTC. Translated: CASSYSYAGGTYEQYF.

CDR3 protein: CSARTGTYNSPLHF. The CDR3 bases are TGCAGCGCCCGGACAGGGACCTATAATTCACCCCTCCACTTT. This rearrangement joins TRBV29-1 to TRBJ1-6, with 8 bases identical to TRBD1. The germline V gene has CDR1 SQVTM and CDR2 ANQGSEA. CDR3 size: 14 residues. V lost 7 bases to trimming and J lost 2 bases; unmatched junction nucleotides: 4. The entire variable domain, with the rest obtained from reference TRBV29-1 and TRBJ1-6, is as follows: SAVISQKPSRDICQRGTSLTIQCQVDSQVTMMFWYRQQPGQSLTLIATANQGSEATYESGFVIDKFPISRPNLTFSTLTVSNMSPEDSSIYLCSARTGTYNSPLHFGNGTRLTVT.

The V gene is TRBV19, the J gene TRBJ1-3; D not resolved. The V end lost 2 bases, the J end lost 2 bases, and 7 bases lay between the germline ends. The CDR3 length is 14 residues. Germline V gives CDR1 LNHDA, CDR2 SQIVND (reference sequence). This CDR3 reads CASSIQVTGNTIYF. The CDR3 nucleotides are TGTGCCAGTAGTATACAGGTGACTGGAAACACCATATATTTT.

This sequence joins TRBV7-3 and TRBJ1-2, with 9 bases fitting TRBD1. The CDR3 has 13 residues. In germline, CDR1 is SGHTA, CDR2 FQGTGA. Losses at the gene ends were 3 bases for V and 9 bases for J; bases not matched to a gene: 5. The DNA of the CDR3 is TGTGCCAGCAGCTTCACAGGGGGCATTAGCTACACCTTC. Residues: CASSFTGGISYTF. Full variable domain (remainder filled in from reference TRBV7-3 and TRBJ1-2): GAGVSQTPSNKVTEKGKYVELRCDPISGHTALYWYRQSLGQGPEFLIYFQGTGAADDSGLPNDRFFAVRPEGSVSTLKIQRTERGDSAVYLCASSFTGGISYTFGSGTRLTVV.

This chain uses TRBV5-6 with TRBJ1-2, with TRBD1 as a possible D gene (6 bases). The V gene's germline CDR1 is SGHDT and CDR2 YYEEEE. CDR3 length: 13 residues. Trimming cost V 4 bases and J 8 bases, with 15 bases left between them. CDR3 sequence reads: CASSPVEGEGYTF. The DNA of the CDR3 is TGTGCCAGCAGCCCCGTAGAGGGGGAAGGCTACACCTTC.

This clone came up once. The J gene is TRBJ2-2, the V gene TRBV7-3; possibly TRBD1 for D (5 bases). The germline gives CDR1 SGHTA, CDR2 FQGTGA. Trimming cost V 3 bases and J 4 bases, with 6 bases left between them. The CDR3 runs 13 residues. CDR3 nucleotide sequence: TGTGCCAGCAGCTTCGACAGCACCGGGGAGCTGTTTTTT. Translated: CASSFDSTGELFF.

In this sample, this clone turned up once. The chain carries TRBV12-5 and TRBJ1-5; D remains unclear. CDR1 and CDR2 from the germline V gene are LGHNT and FRNRAP. The CDR3 runs to 16 residues. The V end was cut by 1 base, the J end by 3 bases, with 13 bases between. The CDR3 here is CASGLGPAGSNQPQHF. CDR3 DNA: TGTGCTAGTGGTTTGGGACCAGCGGGGTCCAATCAGCCCCAGCATTTT.

The chain employs TRBV6-1 and TRBJ2-3; a possible D gene is TRBD1 (6 bases). V was shortened by 1 base and J by 5 bases, with 10 bases between the two germline ends. CDR1 is MNHNS, CDR2 SASEGT, per germline. The CDR3 contains 14 residues. Here the CDR3 DNA reads TGTGCCAGCAGTGAAGGGACAGCTCTAGATACGCAGTATTTT. It specifies CASSEGTALDTQYF.

The chain uses TRBV19 and TRBJ1-4; D unresolved. The CDR3 contains 13 residues. Trimming stripped 7 bases from V and 4 bases from J, with 10 bases between. CDR1 and CDR2 (germline): LNHDA, SQIVND (reference sequence). CDR3 DNA: TGTGCCAGTAACTATCGGCTTAATGAAAAACTGTTTTTT. It yields the protein CASNYRLNEKLFF.

This chain links TRBV27 with TRBJ1-2; tentatively, D is TRBD1 (5 bases). Germline CDR1 is MNHEY and CDR2 is SMNVEV (reference sequence). V was clipped by 6 bases and J by 4 bases, with 12 bases between them. This CDR3 contains 13 residues. The CDR3 bases are TGTGCCAGCAGCAACGACAGACTCTATGGCTACACCTTC. It specifies CASSNDRLYGYTF.

Notes on this clone: One end of the junction varies from germline; a read error may be responsible. The gene calls are TRBV19 and TRBJ2-2; TRBD1 agrees at 7 bases. CDR3 length equals 16 residues. Germline CDR1 LNHDA, CDR2 SQIVND (reference sequence). The chain's CDR3 is CASSAPGQINIGELFF. The CDR3 DNA sequence: TGTGCCAGTAGTGCCCCGGGACAGATTAACATCGGGGAGCTGTTTTTT.

The chain links TRBV12-3 or TRBV12-4 to TRBJ1-5, with TRBD1 as a possible D gene (5 bases). The V and J ends lost 6 bases and 8 bases respectively, with 14 bases between them. This CDR3 comprises 13 residues. CDR3 DNA: TGTGCCAGCAGCCGGGGGGGATCAGAGCCCCAGCATTTT. It encodes CASSRGGSEPQHF.

CDR3 coding DNA: TGCGCCAGCAGCCAGAGGGAGGGGGGGGTTCAATATGAGCAGTTCTTC. Translation gives CASSQREGGVQYEQFF. The rearrangement uses TRBV4-1 and TRBJ2-1; tentatively, D is TRBD2 (7 bases). CDR1 and CDR2 (germline): MGHRA, YSYEKL. V was trimmed by 3 bases and J by 8 bases, leaving 20 bases between them. The CDR3 contains 16 residues.